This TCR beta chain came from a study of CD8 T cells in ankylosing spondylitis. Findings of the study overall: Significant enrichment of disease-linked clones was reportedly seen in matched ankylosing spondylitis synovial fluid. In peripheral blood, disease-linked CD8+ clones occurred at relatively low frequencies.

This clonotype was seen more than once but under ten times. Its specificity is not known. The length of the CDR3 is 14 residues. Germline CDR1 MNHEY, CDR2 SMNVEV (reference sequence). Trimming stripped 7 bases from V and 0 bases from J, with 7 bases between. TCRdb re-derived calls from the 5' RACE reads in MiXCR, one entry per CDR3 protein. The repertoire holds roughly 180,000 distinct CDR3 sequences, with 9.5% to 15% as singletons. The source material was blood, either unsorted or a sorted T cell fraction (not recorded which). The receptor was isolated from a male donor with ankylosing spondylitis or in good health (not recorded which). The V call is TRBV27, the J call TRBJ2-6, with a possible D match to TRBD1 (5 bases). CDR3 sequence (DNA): TGTGCCAGCAAAGGGGACTCTGGGGCCAACGTCCTGACTTTC. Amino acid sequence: CASKGDSGANVLTF.